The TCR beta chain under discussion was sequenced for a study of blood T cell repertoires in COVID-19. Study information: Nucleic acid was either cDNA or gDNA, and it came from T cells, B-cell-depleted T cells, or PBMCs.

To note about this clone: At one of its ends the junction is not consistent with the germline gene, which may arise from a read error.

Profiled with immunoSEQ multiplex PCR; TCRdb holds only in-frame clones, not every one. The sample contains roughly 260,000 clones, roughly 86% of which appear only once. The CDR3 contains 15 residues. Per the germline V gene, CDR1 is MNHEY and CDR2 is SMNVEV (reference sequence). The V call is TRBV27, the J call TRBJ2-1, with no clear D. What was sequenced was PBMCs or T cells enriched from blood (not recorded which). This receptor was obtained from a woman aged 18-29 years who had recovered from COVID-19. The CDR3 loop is CASSFRLISSNEQFF. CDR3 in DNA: TGTGCCAGCAGTTTCAGACTTATCTCCTCCAATGAGCAGTTCTTC.